This T cell receptor beta chain was recovered during a study of blood T cell repertoires in COVID-19. About the research overall: Some COVID-19 samples were acute and others convalescent; all came from the United States, Italy and Spain. PBMCs, B-cell-depleted T cells, or T cells provided the cDNA or gDNA that made up the material.

Germline CDR1 reads GTSNPN; CDR2 reads SVGIG (reference sequence). This CDR3 is built from 14 residues. V lost 4 bases, J lost 3 bases, and 5 bases stayed unmatched. Generated by immunoSEQ multiplex PCR, the TCRdb table keeps only in-frame clones and is missing some. The sample has fewer than 350,000 clones, roughly 90% seen once. In this sample, this clone turned up a few times. Participants, roughly 18 to 100 years old, spanned approximately 25 US areas. Self-reported history from a screening survey and questionnaire set each donor's cohort. The sequence derives from a woman between 35 and 50 years old with acute COVID-19. Source material: PBMCs or T cells enriched from blood (not recorded which). The chain joins TRBV30 to TRBJ2-5; 10 nucleotides align to TRBD2. CDR3: CAWTPTSGEETQYF. Written as DNA, the CDR3 is TGTGCCTGGACCCCAACTAGCGGGGAAGAGACCCAGTACTTC.